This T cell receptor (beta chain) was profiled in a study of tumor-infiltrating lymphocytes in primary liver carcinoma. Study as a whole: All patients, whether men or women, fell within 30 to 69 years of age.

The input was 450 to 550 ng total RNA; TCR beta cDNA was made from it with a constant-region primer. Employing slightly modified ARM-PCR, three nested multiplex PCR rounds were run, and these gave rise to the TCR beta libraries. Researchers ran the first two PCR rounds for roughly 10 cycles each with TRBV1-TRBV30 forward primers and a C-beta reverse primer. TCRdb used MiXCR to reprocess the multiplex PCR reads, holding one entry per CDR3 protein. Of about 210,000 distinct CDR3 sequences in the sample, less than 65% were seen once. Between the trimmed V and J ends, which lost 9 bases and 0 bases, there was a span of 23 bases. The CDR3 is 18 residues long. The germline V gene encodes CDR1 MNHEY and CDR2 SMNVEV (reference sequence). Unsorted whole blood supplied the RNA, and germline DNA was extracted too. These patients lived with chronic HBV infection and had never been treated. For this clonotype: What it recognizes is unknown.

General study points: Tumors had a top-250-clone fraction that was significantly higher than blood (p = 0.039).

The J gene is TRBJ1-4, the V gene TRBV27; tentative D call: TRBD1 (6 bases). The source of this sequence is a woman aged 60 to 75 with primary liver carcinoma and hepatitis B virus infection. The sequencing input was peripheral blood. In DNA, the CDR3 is TGTGCCAGTAGCCAATTCAAGGGGGGGGCATCAACTAATGAAAAACTGTTTTTT. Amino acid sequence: CASSQFKGGASTNEKLFF.